Following are 12 T cell receptor beta chains from one sample sequenced in a study of long-term antiretroviral therapy in people with HIV. Version v3.0 of the immunoSEQ assay was performed at survey level. Some clones are missing from TCRdb's copy, which holds only in-frame ones; the method was immunoSEQ multiplex PCR. Among around 40,000 clones listed, approximately 86% were seen once. The specimen comprised unsorted PBMCs, sampled just before starting antiretroviral therapy. These receptors were collected from a woman aged 18-35 years with HIV.

The chain carries TRBV19 and TRBJ1-2; TRBD1 is a possible D gene (5 bases). This CDR3 is built from 13 residues. Trimming pared 6 bases from V and 8 bases from J, leaving 16 bases between. Germline V gene lookup returns CDR1 LNHDA and CDR2 SQIVND (reference sequence). CDR3 DNA sequence: TGTGCCAGTAGAAACCAGGGTCCGAAGGGCTACACCTTC. Its translation: CASRNQGPKGYTF.

CDR3 sequence (DNA): TGTGCCACCAGCTCACTACCCTCTGCCGGATACGAGCAGTACTTC. Translating it yields CATSSLPSAGYEQYF. The V and J genes are TRBV15 and TRBJ2-7; D is unclear. Between the trimmed V and J ends, which lost 5 bases and 4 bases, there was a span of 18 bases. The germline CDR1 and CDR2 sequences are LNHNV and YYDKDF (reference sequence). The CDR3 length is 15 residues.

The chain uses TRBV18 and TRBJ2-2, with 8 bases that match TRBD2. The CDR3 length is 17 residues. With V trimmed by 3 bases and J by 5 bases, 11 bases remained unmatched. Germline CDR1 reads KGHSH; CDR2 reads LQKENI. Here the CDR3 reads CASSPLSAASGTGELFF. As DNA, the CDR3 is TGTGCCAGCTCACCTCTTAGCGCGGCTAGCGGGACCGGGGAGCTGTTTTTT.

This clone was seen a handful of times. This sequence joins TRBV27 and TRBJ1-2, with 8 positions matching TRBD1. Germline loops: CDR1 MNHEY, CDR2 SMNVEV (reference sequence). The V segment lost 5 bases and the J segment 5 bases; nucleotides outside the gene matches: 13. The CDR3 has 16 amino acids. The CDR3 region has the DNA TGTGCCAGCAGTCATCAGCCGACAGGGGATCGGTATGGCTACACCTTC. This gives the protein CASSHQPTGDRYGYTF.

This clone turned up a few times. The rearrangement uses TRBV5-1 and TRBJ2-7; D might be TRBD1 (5 bases). The CDR3 contains 14 residues. Between the trimmed V and J ends, which lost 2 bases and 5 bases, there was a span of 14 bases. The germline gives CDR1 SGHRS, CDR2 YFSETQ. For the CDR3, the DNA is TGCGCCAGCAGCTTAGGGGCAGGGCTAAACGAGCAGTACTTC. This translates into CASSLGAGLNEQYF.

This clone turned up a few times. The gene calls are TRBV2 and TRBJ1-2, with 11 bases matching TRBD1. Germline lookup yields CDR1 SNHLY and CDR2 FYNNEI. With V trimmed by 9 bases and J by 0 bases, 6 bases remained unmatched. CDR3 length equals 15 residues. The CDR3 DNA reads as TGTGCCAGATGGGACAGGGGGTTAGCTAACTATGGCTACACCTTC. It codes for CARWDRGLANYGYTF.

The CDR3 sequence: CSASTGGIYTF. The CDR3 DNA sequence: TGCAGTGCTAGCACAGGGGGCATCTACACCTTC. This sequence joins TRBV20-1 and TRBJ1-2; 9 bases agree with TRBD1. Trimming at V came to 3 bases and at J to 10 bases, leaving 3 bases not matched to a gene. CDR1 and CDR2 (germline): DFQATT, SNEGSKA (reference sequence). This CDR3 comprises 11 residues.

The V gene is TRBV25-1, the J gene TRBJ2-3, with a weak D call TRBD1 (6 bases). Germline CDR1 reads MGHDK; CDR2 reads SYGVNS. The CDR3 is made up of 15 amino acids. Trimming took off 4 bases at V and 3 bases at J, with 14 bases between the two ends. CDR3 in DNA: TGTGCCAGCAGTGCCGCCGGGACACTAACAGATACGCAGTATTTT. Translating it yields CASSAAGTLTDTQYF.

This clone was counted only a few times. The V gene is TRBV11-1, the J gene TRBJ2-5; D call uncertain. The germline gives CDR1 SGHAT, CDR2 FQDESV (reference sequence). CDR3 length: 15 amino acids. Trimming stripped 1 base from V and 3 bases from J, with 12 bases between. The CDR3 protein is CASSLGDLAEETQYF. DNA of the CDR3: TGTGCCAGCAGCTTAGGTGATTTAGCAGAAGAGACCCAGTACTTC.

V and J are TRBV28 and TRBJ1-1, with D tentatively TRBD1 (6 bases). V was cut by 2 bases and J by 1 base, with 17 bases left in between. This CDR3 is built from 17 residues. CDR1 MDHEN and CDR2 SYDVKM come from the germline V gene. CDR3 residues: CASSLTGAGMQNTEAFF. The CDR3 DNA reads TGTGCCAGCAGTTTAACGGGGGCGGGCATGCAGAACACTGAAGCTTTCTTT.

The rearrangement links TRBV7-3 to TRBJ2-1; TRBD2 matches 10 bases. This CDR3 region has 14 residues. V was pared by 5 bases and J by 9 bases, with 7 bases of the junction left unmatched. Germline lookup yields CDR1 SGHTA and CDR2 FQGTGA. The CDR3 DNA is TGTGCCAGCAGCGAGCTAGCGGGAGTTGGTGAGCAGTTCTTC. It translates to CASSELAGVGEQFF. The complete variable domain, with remaining parts taken from reference TRBV7-3 and TRBJ2-1, reads GAGVSQTPSNKVTEKGKYVELRCDPISGHTALYWYRQSLGQGPEFLIYFQGTGAADDSGLPNDRFFAVRPEGSVSTLKIQRTERGDSAVYLCASSELAGVGEQFFGPGTRLTVL.

This clone was recorded only once. The rearrangement uses TRBV15 and TRBJ2-7; 7 nucleotides align to TRBD1. From germline, CDR1 is LNHNV and CDR2 YYDKDF (reference sequence). The CDR3 is 16 residues long. V lost 0 bases and J lost 3; bases outside the gene matches: 8. CDR3 residues: CATSRDRAGGFYEQYF. CDR3 bases: TGTGCCACCAGCAGAGATAGGGCAGGGGGTTTCTACGAGCAGTACTTC.